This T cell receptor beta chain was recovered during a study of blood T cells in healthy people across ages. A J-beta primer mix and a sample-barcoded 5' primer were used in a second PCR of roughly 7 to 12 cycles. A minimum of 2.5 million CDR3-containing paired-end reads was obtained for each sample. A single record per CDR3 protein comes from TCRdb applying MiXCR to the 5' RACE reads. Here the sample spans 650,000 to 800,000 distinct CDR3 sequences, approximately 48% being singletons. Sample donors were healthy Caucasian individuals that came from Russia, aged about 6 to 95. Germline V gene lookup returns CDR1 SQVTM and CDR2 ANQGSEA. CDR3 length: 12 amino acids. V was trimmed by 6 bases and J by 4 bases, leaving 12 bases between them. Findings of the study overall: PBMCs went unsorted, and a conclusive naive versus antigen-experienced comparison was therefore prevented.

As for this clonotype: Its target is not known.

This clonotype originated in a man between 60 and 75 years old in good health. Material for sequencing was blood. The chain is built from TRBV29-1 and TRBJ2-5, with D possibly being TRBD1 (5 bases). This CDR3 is CSVSRERETQYF. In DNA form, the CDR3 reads TGCAGCGTGTCCAGGGAAAGAGAGACCCAGTACTTC.